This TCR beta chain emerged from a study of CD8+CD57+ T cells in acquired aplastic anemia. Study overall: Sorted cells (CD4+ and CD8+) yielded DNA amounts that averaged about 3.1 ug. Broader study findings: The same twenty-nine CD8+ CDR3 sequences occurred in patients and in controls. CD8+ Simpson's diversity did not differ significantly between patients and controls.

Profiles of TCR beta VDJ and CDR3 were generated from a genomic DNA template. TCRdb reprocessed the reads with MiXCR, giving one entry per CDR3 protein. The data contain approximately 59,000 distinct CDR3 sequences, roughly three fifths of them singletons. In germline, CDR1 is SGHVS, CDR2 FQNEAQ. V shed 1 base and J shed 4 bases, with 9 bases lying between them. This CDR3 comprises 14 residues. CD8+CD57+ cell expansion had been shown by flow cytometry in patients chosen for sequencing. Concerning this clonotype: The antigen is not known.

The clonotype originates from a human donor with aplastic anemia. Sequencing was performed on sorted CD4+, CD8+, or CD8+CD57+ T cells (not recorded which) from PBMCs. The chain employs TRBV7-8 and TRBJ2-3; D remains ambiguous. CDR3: CASSLDLRSDTQYF. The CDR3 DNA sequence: TGTGCCAGCAGCTTAGACCTCAGGTCAGATACGCAGTATTTT.